This entry lists 11 T cell receptor beta chains sequenced from one sample in a study of graft-versus-host responses after intestinal transplantation. Sequencing was performed with immunoSEQ multiplex PCR; in TCRdb, only in-frame clones are kept and a portion is missing. This table holds tens of thousands of clones, approximately 93% found once. Their antigen targets remain unknown. The sequencing here drew on unstimulated CD4+ T cells sorted from spleen or lymph node cells, taken before transplant. These receptors originate from a human donor who was the organ donor for an intestinal transplant.

V is TRBV7-9 and J is TRBJ1-2; D possibly corresponds to TRBD1 (6 bases). CDR1 is SEHNR and CDR2 is FQNEAQ in the germline V gene (reference sequence). V was clipped by 3 bases and J by 5 bases, with 16 bases between them. The CDR3 sequence is 15 residues long. CDR3 in DNA: TGTGCCAGCAGCTTGACAGGTCTCAAAACATATGGCTACACCTTC. Protein product: CASSLTGLKTYGYTF.

The genes are TRBV15 and TRBJ2-1; 11 bases fit TRBD2. In germline, CDR1 is LNHNV, CDR2 YYDKDF (reference sequence). The length of the CDR3 is 19 residues. With 0 bases clipped from V and 7 bases from J, the junction kept 14 bases outside the gene matches. The CDR3 spells CATSRDQWLAGGAKNEQFF. For the CDR3, the DNA is TGTGCCACCAGCAGAGATCAGTGGCTAGCGGGGGGAGCTAAGAATGAGCAGTTCTTC. Filled out from reference TRBV15 and TRBJ2-1, the complete variable domain reads DAMVIQNPRYQVTQFGKPVTLSCSQTLNHNVMYWYQQKSSQAPKLLFHYYDKDFNNEADTPDNFQSRRPNTSFCFLDIRSPGLGDTAMYLCATSRDQWLAGGAKNEQFFGPGTRLTVL.

The rearrangement joins TRBV18 to TRBJ2-7; 12 bases agree with TRBD2. Germline CDR1 is KGHSH and CDR2 is LQKENI. V lost 3 bases, J lost 2 bases, and 2 bases stayed unmatched. The CDR3 is made up of 15 amino acids. The CDR3 region has the DNA TGTGCCAGCTCACCCCCTAGCGGGGGGGCCTACGAGCAGTACTTC. This encodes CASSPPSGGAYEQYF.

CDR3: CASSPSAGYAYEQYF. Here the CDR3 DNA reads TGTGCCAGCTCACCATCGGCGGGGTACGCCTACGAGCAGTACTTC. The genes are TRBV18 and TRBJ2-7, with a tentative D call TRBD2 (6 bases). This CDR3 comprises 15 residues. Germline-derived CDR1 and CDR2 are KGHSH and LQKENI. Deletions cut 2 bases from V and 2 bases from J, with 13 bases between.

This chain links TRBV5-1 with TRBJ2-4; 8 bases agree with TRBD1. Trimming cost V 4 bases and J 5 bases; bases outside gene matches: 2. Looked up from germline, CDR1 is SGHRS and CDR2 is YFSETQ. The CDR3 runs to 13 residues. The CDR3 is CASSQGAQNIQYF. CDR3 coding DNA: TGCGCCAGCAGCCAGGGGGCGCAAAACATTCAGTACTTC.

This rearrangement joins TRBV10-1 to TRBJ2-3; 14 bases match TRBD2. The CDR3 runs 16 residues. Germline V gene sequence: CDR1 WNHNN, CDR2 SYGVQD (reference sequence). Trimming cost V 4 bases and J 3 bases; bases outside gene matches: 3. CDR3 protein: CASSATSGGATDTQYF. The CDR3 region has the DNA TGCGCCAGCAGTGCGACTAGCGGGGGGGCGACAGATACGCAGTATTTT.

This sequence joins TRBV7-2 and TRBJ2-7; D remains ambiguous. Germline V lookup: CDR1 SGHTA, CDR2 FQGNSA. This CDR3 contains 14 residues. Trimming left V 0 bases short and J 0 bases short, with 6 bases between. This CDR3 is CASSLASASYEQYF. The CDR3 bases are TGTGCCAGCAGCTTAGCCTCGGCCTCCTACGAGCAGTACTTC.

V is TRBV29-1 and J is TRBJ1-1, with a possible D match to TRBD1 (6 bases). Trimming left V 5 bases short and J 6 bases short, with 16 bases between. Germline V lookup: CDR1 SQVTM, CDR2 ANQGSEA. The CDR3 consists of 13 residues. The DNA of the CDR3 is TGCAGCGTTCGGAACAGGGTTTGGGCTGAAGCTTTCTTT. Residues: CSVRNRVWAEAFF.

This chain joins TRBV9 and TRBJ1-2; 7 bases are shared with TRBD1. Looked up from germline, CDR1 is SGDLS and CDR2 is YYNGEE. This CDR3 region has 13 residues. Unmatched junction bases numbered 2, after V lost 4 bases and J lost 2 bases. CDR3 region: CASSLGQNYGYTF. In nucleotides, the CDR3 is TGTGCCAGCAGCCTGGGACAGAACTATGGCTACACCTTC.

The chain is built from TRBV27 and TRBJ2-5; unclear D gene. Germline loops: CDR1 MNHEY, CDR2 SMNVEV (reference sequence). The CDR3 has 17 amino acids. The germline V and J ends were trimmed by 5 bases and 5 bases, with 24 bases remaining between them. The CDR3 DNA reads TGTGCCAGCAGTCACCTAACTTCGGCAGGCCTGGGGGAGACCCAGTACTTC. It encodes CASSHLTSAGLGETQYF.

This chain links TRBV19 with TRBJ1-2; D perhaps matches TRBD1 (6 bases). CDR3 length: 12 residues. Germline lookup yields CDR1 LNHDA and CDR2 SQIVND (reference sequence). Trimming took 6 bases from V and 5 from J, leaving 10 bases between them. The chain's CDR3 is CASSPDRYGYTF. CDR3 nucleotides: TGTGCCAGTAGCCCCGACAGGTATGGCTACACCTTC.